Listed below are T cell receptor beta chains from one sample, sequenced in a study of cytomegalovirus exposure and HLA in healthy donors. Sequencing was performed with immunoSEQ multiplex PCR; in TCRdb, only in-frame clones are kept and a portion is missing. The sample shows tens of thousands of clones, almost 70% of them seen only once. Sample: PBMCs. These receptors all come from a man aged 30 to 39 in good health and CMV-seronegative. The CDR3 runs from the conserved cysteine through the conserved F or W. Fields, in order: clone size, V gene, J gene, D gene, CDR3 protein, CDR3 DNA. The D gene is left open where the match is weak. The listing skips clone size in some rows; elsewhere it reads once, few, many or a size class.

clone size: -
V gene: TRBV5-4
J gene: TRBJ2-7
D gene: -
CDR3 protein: CASSLRQLSYEQYF
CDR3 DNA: TGTGCCAGCAGCCTAAGACAGCTTTCCTACGAGCAGTACTTC

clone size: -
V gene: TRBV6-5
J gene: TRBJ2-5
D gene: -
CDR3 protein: CASSYSYLAETQYF
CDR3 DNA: TGTGCCAGCAGTTACTCGTATCTAGCGGAGACCCAGTACTTC

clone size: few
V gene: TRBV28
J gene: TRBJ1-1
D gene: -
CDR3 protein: CASSRLEAVAEAFF
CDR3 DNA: TGTGCCAGCAGCCGCCTAGAGGCTGTGGCTGAAGCTTTCTTT

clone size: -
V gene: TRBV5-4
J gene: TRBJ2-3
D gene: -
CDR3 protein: CASSYTGTDTQYF
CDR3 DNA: TGTGCCAGCAGCTATACAGGCACAGATACGCAGTATTTT

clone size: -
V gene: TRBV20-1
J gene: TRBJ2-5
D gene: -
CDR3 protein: CSASAKTQYF
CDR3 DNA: TGCAGTGCTAGCGCGAAGACCCAGTACTTC

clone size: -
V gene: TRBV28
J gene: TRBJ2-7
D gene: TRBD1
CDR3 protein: CASGDRDSPYEQYF
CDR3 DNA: TGTGCCAGCGGGGACCGGGACAGTCCCTACGAGCAGTACTTC

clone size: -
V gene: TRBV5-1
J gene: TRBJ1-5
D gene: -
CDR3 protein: CASSSARGHRSNQPQHF
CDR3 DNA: TGCGCCAGCAGTTCAGCCCGGGGACACCGTAGCAATCAGCCCCAGCATTTT

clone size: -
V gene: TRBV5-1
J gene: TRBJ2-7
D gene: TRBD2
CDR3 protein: CASSLVTSGHYEQYF
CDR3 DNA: TGCGCCAGCAGCTTGGTGACTAGCGGCCACTACGAGCAGTACTTC

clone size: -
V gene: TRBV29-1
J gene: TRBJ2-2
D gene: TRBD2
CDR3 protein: CSVEVTSGRPGEYTGELFF
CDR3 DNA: TGCAGCGTTGAGGTTACTAGCGGGAGGCCTGGGGAGTACACCGGGGAGCTGTTTTTT

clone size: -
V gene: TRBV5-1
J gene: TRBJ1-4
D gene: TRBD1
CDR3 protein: CASSRAPGQGTTNEKLFF
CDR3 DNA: TGCGCCAGCAGCCGAGCCCCGGGACAGGGCACAACTAATGAAAAACTGTTTTTT

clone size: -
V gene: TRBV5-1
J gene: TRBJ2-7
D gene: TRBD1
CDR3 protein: CASSTQGAGYEQYF
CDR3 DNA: TGCGCCAGCAGTACTCAGGGGGCTGGATACGAGCAGTACTTC

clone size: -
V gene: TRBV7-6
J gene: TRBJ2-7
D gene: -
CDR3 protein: CASSPRGTYYEQYF
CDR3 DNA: TGTGCCAGCAGCCCCCGGGGAACTTACTACGAGCAGTACTTC

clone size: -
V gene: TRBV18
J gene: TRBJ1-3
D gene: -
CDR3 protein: CASSPIGVDGNTIYF
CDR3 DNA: TGTGCCAGCTCCCCTATCGGGGTCGATGGAAACACCATATATTTT

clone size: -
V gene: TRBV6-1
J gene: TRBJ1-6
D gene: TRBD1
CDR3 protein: CASSGDRSSPLHF
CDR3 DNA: TGTGCCAGCAGCGGGGACAGATCTTCACCCCTCCACTTT

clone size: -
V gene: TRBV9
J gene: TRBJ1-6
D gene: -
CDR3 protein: CASSAQVGQLNSPLHF
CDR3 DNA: TGTGCCAGCAGCGCTCAAGTGGGGCAGCTTAATTCACCCCTCCACTTT

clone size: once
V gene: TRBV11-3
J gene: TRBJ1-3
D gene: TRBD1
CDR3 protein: CASSMGTGPGNTIYF
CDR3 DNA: TGTGCCAGCAGCATGGGGACAGGTCCTGGAAACACCATATATTTT

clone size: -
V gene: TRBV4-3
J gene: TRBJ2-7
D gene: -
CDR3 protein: CASSQDQGASQYF
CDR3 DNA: TGCGCCAGCAGCCAAGACCAGGGCGCCTCCCAATACTTC

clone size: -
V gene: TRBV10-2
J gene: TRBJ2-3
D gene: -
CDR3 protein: CASSDGTDTQYF
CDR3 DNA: TGCGCCAGCAGTGACGGCACAGATACGCAGTATTTT

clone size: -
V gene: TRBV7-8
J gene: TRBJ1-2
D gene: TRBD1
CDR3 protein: CASSPGTGLGYTF
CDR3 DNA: TGTGCCAGCAGCCCGGGGACAGGCCTTGGCTACACCTTC

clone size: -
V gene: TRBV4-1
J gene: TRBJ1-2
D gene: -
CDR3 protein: CASSPGLSLGYGYTF
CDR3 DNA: TGCGCCAGCAGCCCTGGACTCTCCCTGGGCTATGGCTACACCTTC

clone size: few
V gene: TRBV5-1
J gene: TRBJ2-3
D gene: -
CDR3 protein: CASSFGGASTDTQYF
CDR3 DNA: TGCGCCAGCAGCTTCGGCGGGGCTAGCACAGATACGCAGTATTTT

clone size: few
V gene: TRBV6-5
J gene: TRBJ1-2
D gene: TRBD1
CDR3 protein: CASRSTGGSGYGYTF
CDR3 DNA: TGTGCCAGCAGATCTACAGGGGGCTCGGGCTATGGCTACACCTTC

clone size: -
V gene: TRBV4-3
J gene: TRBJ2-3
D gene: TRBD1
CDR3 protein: CASSQQGGQGVEDTQYF
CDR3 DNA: TGCGCCAGCAGCCAGCAGGGCGGACAGGGGGTTGAAGATACGCAGTATTTT

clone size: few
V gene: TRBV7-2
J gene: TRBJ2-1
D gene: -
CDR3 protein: CASHPAGNYNEQFF
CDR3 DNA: TGTGCCAGCCACCCGGCAGGGAACTACAATGAGCAGTTCTTC

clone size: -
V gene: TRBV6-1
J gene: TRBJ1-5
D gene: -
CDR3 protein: CASSFQYNQPQHF
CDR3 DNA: TGTGCCAGCAGCTTCCAGTACAATCAGCCCCAGCATTTT

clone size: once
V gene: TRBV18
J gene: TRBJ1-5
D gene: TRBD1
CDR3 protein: CASSSTGANQPQHF
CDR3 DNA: TGTGCCAGCTCCTCGACAGGGGCCAATCAGCCCCAGCATTTT

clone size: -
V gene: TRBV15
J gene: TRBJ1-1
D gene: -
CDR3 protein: CATSRAGGNAEAFF
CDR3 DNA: TGTGCCACCAGCAGAGCTGGGGGGAACGCTGAAGCTTTCTTT

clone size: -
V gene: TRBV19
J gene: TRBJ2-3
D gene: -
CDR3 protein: CASSPRDSVTDTQYF
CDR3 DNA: TGTGCCAGTAGTCCGCGGGACAGCGTCACAGATACGCAGTATTTT

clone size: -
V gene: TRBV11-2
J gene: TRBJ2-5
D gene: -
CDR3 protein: CASSPDSMGGTPSKTQYF
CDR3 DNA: TGTGCCAGCAGCCCGGATTCAATGGGGGGAACTCCTTCGAAGACCCAGTACTTC